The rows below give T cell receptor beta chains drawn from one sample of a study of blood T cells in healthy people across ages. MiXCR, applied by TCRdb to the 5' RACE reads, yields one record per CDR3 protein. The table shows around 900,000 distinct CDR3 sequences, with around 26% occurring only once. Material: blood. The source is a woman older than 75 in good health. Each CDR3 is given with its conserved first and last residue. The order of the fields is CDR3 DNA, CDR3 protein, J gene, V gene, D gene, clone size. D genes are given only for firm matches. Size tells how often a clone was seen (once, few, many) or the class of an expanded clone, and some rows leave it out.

TGTGCCAGCAGCTTAGAGGGACTAGCGGGAGACTACTCTGGGGCCAACGTCCTGACTTTC,CASSLEGLAGDYSGANVLTF,TRBJ2-6,TRBV7-2,TRBD2,many
TGCAGTGCTGCGCGGCAACAGAACACTGAAGCTTTCTTT,CSAARQQNTEAFF,TRBJ1-1,TRBV20-1,NA,many
TGTGCCAGCAGCGACAGGGTGAGAGCAGATGTGCAGTATTTT,CASSDRVRADVQYF,TRBJ2-3,TRBV12-3/TRBV12-4,TRBD1,NA
TGCGCCAGCAGCTTGGATCCGGGAAACCAGGGTGAAAAACTGTTTTTT,CASSLDPGNQGEKLFF,TRBJ1-4,TRBV5-1,NA,few
TGCAGTGCTAGCGCCGGGACAGGGGGCACCGGCGAGCAGTACTTC,CSASAGTGGTGEQYF,TRBJ2-7,TRBV20-1,TRBD1,many
TGTGCCAGCGGCCGACACAGAGGTCAAGAGACCCAGTACTTC,CASGRHRGQETQYF,TRBJ2-5,TRBV6-2/TRBV6-3,NA,NA
TGTGCCAGCAGCCGACAGGAGCAATACGAGCAGTACTTC,CASSRQEQYEQYF,TRBJ2-7,TRBV2,NA,many
TGCAGTGCTGGGTATGCCGGGACAGGGTGCAATGAGCAGTTCTTC,CSAGYAGTGCNEQFF,TRBJ2-1,TRBV20-1,TRBD1,once
TGTGCCAGCAGTTTAGACTCCGGGACTCAGACAGATACGCAGTATTTT,CASSLDSGTQTDTQYF,TRBJ2-3,TRBV28,NA,NA
TGTGCCAGCAGCTTGAAGTTTATGAACACTGAAGCTTTCTTT,CASSLKFMNTEAFF,TRBJ1-1,TRBV5-5,NA,NA
TGTGCCACCAGCAGAGAGGGAAAGGTTCAAGACAGGGCGGGAAATGGCTACACCTTC,CATSREGKVQDRAGNGYTF,TRBJ1-2,TRBV15,TRBD1,NA
TGCGCCAGCATGAGAAGTGAGACCCAGTACTTC,CASMRSETQYF,TRBJ2-5,TRBV5-1,NA,NA
TGTGCCATTAGACAGGGAGGGGCAGATACGCAGTATTTT,CAIRQGGADTQYF,TRBJ2-3,TRBV6-6,NA,NA
TGTACCAGCAGTTGCGGGCTAGACCCCTACAATGAGCAGTACTTC,CTSSCGLDPYNEQYF,TRBJ2-7,TRBV6-5,NA,NA
TGCAGTGCAGAAGGGACAGGGGGTTTCATGAACACTGAAGCTTTCTTT,CSAEGTGGFMNTEAFF,TRBJ1-1,TRBV20-1,TRBD1,NA
TGTGCCAGCAGCCCCCAATTCCCTAGCGGGGGGCAGACCGGGGAGCTGTTTTTT,CASSPQFPSGGQTGELFF,TRBJ2-2,TRBV4-2,TRBD2,NA
TGTGCCAGCAGCCCAGATGGGACTAGAAGCACAGATACGCAGTATTTT,CASSPDGTRSTDTQYF,TRBJ2-3,TRBV12-3/TRBV12-4,TRBD2,many
TGTGCCAGCAGCTTAGTAGGACAGCTAGCCAAAAACATTCAGTACTTC,CASSLVGQLAKNIQYF,TRBJ2-4,TRBV13,NA,many
TGTGCCAGCAGCCGTGGGGTGGGACAGGGTATAGGGCTTGCTTTCTTT,CASSRGVGQGIGLAFF,TRBJ1-1,TRBV7-2,TRBD1,few
TGTGCCAGCAGCCGTAGAGGGACAGGGGGCTCAGCAGATACGCAGTATTTT,CASSRRGTGGSADTQYF,TRBJ2-3,TRBV7-2,TRBD1,NA
TGTGCCAGCAGCTTCAAAGGGTCAGGTGGGGCCAACGTCCTGACTTTC,CASSFKGSGGANVLTF,TRBJ2-6,TRBV11-2,NA,many
TGCAGTGCTAGACAACCTATCCAGGGTTACACTGAAGCTTTCTTT,CSARQPIQGYTEAFF,TRBJ1-1,TRBV20-1,NA,NA
TGTGCCAGCAGCCCCAACCTGGGGGGCGACTATGGCTACACCTTC,CASSPNLGGDYGYTF,TRBJ1-2,TRBV11-3,NA,NA
TGCGCCAGCAGCCCCCGCGGGATCCCCCAAGGGGAGCAGTACTTC,CASSPRGIPQGEQYF,TRBJ2-7,TRBV5-1,NA,few
TGCGCCAGCAGCTTGGAACCGACAGGGGCAGGCTACAATGAGCAGTTCTTC,CASSLEPTGAGYNEQFF,TRBJ2-1,TRBV5-1,TRBD1,many
TGCGCCAGCAGAGGAGGGGGCACTCGCTCCTACAATGAGCGGTTCTTC,CASRGGGTRSYNERFF,TRBJ2-1,TRBV2,NA,NA
TGTGCCAGCAGCCGACAGGTGACACCTGGGGCCAACGTCCTGACTTTC,CASSRQVTPGANVLTF,TRBJ2-6,TRBV9,NA,many
TGTGCCAGCAGCCAAGACCCCAGGGCGTTCACTGAGCAGTTCTTC,CASSQDPRAFTEQFF,TRBJ2-1,TRBV3-1,NA,many
TGCAGCGTTGTTCTCCAGGGTGGGGACACTGAAGCTTTCTTT,CSVVLQGGDTEAFF,TRBJ1-1,TRBV29-1,NA,NA
TGCGCCAGCAGCTTGGTCGGGGGGGCAGGATTCACTGAAGCTTTCTTT,CASSLVGGAGFTEAFF,TRBJ1-1,TRBV5-1,NA,NA
TGTGCCAGCAGCTTACCACACCAATATAGCAATCAGCCCCAGCATTTT,CASSLPHQYSNQPQHF,TRBJ1-5,TRBV11-2,NA,few
TGTGCCAGCAGTCCGGGACTCCGACAAATTCAGTACTTC,CASSPGLRQIQYF,TRBJ2-4,TRBV12-3/TRBV12-4,NA,NA
TGTGCCAGCAGCTTGCGTCACACGAACACCGGGGAGCTGTTTTTT,CASSLRHTNTGELFF,TRBJ2-2,TRBV9,NA,NA
TGTGCCAGCAGCGGGGCCACAGGACTAGCGGGGGGCCGGTGGAGTAGCACAGATACGCAGTATTTT,CASSGATGLAGGRWSSTDTQYF,TRBJ2-3,TRBV11-1,TRBD2,few
TGTGCCAGCAGTTACCCCTTACAGTCAGGGGCATCACCCCTCCACTTT,CASSYPLQSGASPLHF,TRBJ1-6,TRBV6-2/TRBV6-3,NA,NA
TGTGCCAGTAGGGGCCAGCTAAACACCGGGGAGCTGTTTTTT,CASRGQLNTGELFF,TRBJ2-2,TRBV19,NA,NA
TGTGCCACCAGCAGACACAGGGAGGGTGAGACCCAGTACTTC,CATSRHREGETQYF,TRBJ2-5,TRBV15,NA,many
TGTGCCAGCAGCCCATCCGGGGCGCTCACTGAAGCTTTCTTT,CASSPSGALTEAFF,TRBJ1-1,TRBV3-1,NA,NA
TGTGCCAGCAGTGAGCGGGGACAGGCTACGGAGCAGTACTTC,CASSERGQATEQYF,TRBJ2-7,TRBV6-1,TRBD1,few
TGCAGTGCTCCCCCCTCCCTCACTGGAACTGAAGCTTTCTTT,CSAPPSLTGTEAFF,TRBJ1-1,TRBV20-1,NA,few
TGTGCCAGCAGTGAAGAAAATGGGAACACTGAAGCTTTCTTT,CASSEENGNTEAFF,TRBJ1-1,TRBV2,NA,NA
TGTGCCAGCAGCTCGGGGACAGGGTTTAACTATGGCTACACCTTC,CASSSGTGFNYGYTF,TRBJ1-2,TRBV7-2,TRBD1,many
TGTGCCAGCAGCCAAGGGGACTTGGGGGACCAGTACTTC,CASSQGDLGDQYF,TRBJ2-5,TRBV3-1,NA,many
TGTGCCGGCAGACTTATCGGTTGGACTGAAGCTTTCTTT,CAGRLIGWTEAFF,TRBJ1-1,TRBV12-3/TRBV12-4,NA,NA
TGTGCCAGCAGCTTGTTCGGTAGCACAGATACGCAGTATTTT,CASSLFGSTDTQYF,TRBJ2-3,TRBV7-2,NA,many
TGTGCCAGCAGCCAAAAAGGACGGAGAACAGATACGCAGTATTTT,CASSQKGRRTDTQYF,TRBJ2-3,TRBV3-1,NA,NA
TGTGCCAGCAGTCCACCCCCCGGGTACAATGAGCAGTTCTTC,CASSPPPGYNEQFF,TRBJ2-1,TRBV6-2/TRBV6-3,NA,many
TGTGCCAGCAGCTTTTTCGGCGGCTCGGGGCCCCAGCATTTT,CASSFFGGSGPQHF,TRBJ1-5,TRBV11-2,NA,NA
TGTGCCAGCAGTTCCAATGGACACCGAACCTACAATGAGCAGTTCTTC,CASSSNGHRTYNEQFF,TRBJ2-1,TRBV2,NA,few
TGTACCAGCAGCATCACAGGGTCCCATAATTCACCCCTCCACTTT,CTSSITGSHNSPLHF,TRBJ1-6,TRBV7-9,NA,NA
TGTGCCAGCAGCTCGATGGGAGGCTCACCCCTCCACTTT,CASSSMGGSPLHF,TRBJ1-6,TRBV7-2,NA,few
TGTGTCAGCAGCCAAGATACAGGGGGCTACGAGCAGTACTTC,CVSSQDTGGYEQYF,TRBJ2-7,TRBV7-2,TRBD1,NA
TGTGCCAGCAGTCTGAAGAATGGCTACACCTTC,CASSLKNGYTF,TRBJ1-2,TRBV12-3/TRBV12-4,NA,many
TGCGCCAGCAGCCAGGGAAAGGGCAATCAGCCCCAGCATTTT,CASSQGKGNQPQHF,TRBJ1-5,TRBV4-3,NA,many
TGTGCCAGCAGTTTAGCGGGGAGGGGGTCCCAGTACTTC,CASSLAGRGSQYF,TRBJ2-4,TRBV12-3/TRBV12-4,NA,NA
TGCGCCAGCAGCTTGTTCCCAGGGGAGTACGATGAGCAGTTCTTC,CASSLFPGEYDEQFF,TRBJ2-1,TRBV5-1,NA,few
TGTGCCAGCAGCTTATCGAGTGGGGCAAAACAGCCCCAGCATTTT,CASSLSSGAKQPQHF,TRBJ1-5,TRBV7-2,NA,few
TGTGCCAGCAGCCGACCTGTGACTAGCGGGGGGGCTTCCTACGAGCAGTACTTC,CASSRPVTSGGASYEQYF,TRBJ2-7,TRBV7-9,TRBD2,many
TGCAGTGCTAGAGATCCCTGGGGGGGAAGCACAGATACGCAGTATTTT,CSARDPWGGSTDTQYF,TRBJ2-3,TRBV20-1,TRBD2,many
TGCAGTGCTAGAGATACAGGGGGGAGTGAAAAACTGTTTTTT,CSARDTGGSEKLFF,TRBJ1-4,TRBV20-1,TRBD1,NA